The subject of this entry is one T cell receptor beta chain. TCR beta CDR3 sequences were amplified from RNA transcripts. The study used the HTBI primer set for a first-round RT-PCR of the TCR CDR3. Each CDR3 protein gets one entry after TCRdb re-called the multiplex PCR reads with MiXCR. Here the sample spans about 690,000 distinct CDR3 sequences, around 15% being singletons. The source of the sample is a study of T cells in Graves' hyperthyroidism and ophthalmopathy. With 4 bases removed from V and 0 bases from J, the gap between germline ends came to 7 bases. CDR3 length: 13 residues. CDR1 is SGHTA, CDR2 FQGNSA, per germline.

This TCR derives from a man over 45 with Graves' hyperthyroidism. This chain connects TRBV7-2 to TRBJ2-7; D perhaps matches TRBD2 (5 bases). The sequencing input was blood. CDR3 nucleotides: TGTGCCAGCAGCTGGGAGACCTCCTACGAGCAGTACTTC. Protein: CASSWETSYEQYF.